Sequencing of this TCR beta chain was carried out in a study of T cell repertoires in cytomegalovirus infection. Overall study: Recently identified HLA-C-restricted and well-studied HLA-B-restricted CMV epitopes were used. Study-wide results and limits: CMV carriers having the relevant HLA were flagged by cumulative public TCR beta family frequency. Dominant in the ex vivo response were TCR beta clonotypes restricted by HLA-C and specific for CMV.

V was clipped by 6 bases and J by 3 bases, with 15 bases between them. The CDR3 runs 14 residues. The germline V gene encodes CDR1 MNHEY and CDR2 SVGEGT. The table lists this clonotype with a count of one. Its antigen is unknown. TCRdb re-derived calls from the reads in MiXCR, one entry per CDR3 protein. This table holds hundreds of thousands of distinct CDR3 sequences, around 32% found once. The material sequenced was cultured PBMCs, taken from culture after CMV antigen stimulation. The TCR was taken from a human donor in good health (CMV status not recorded). Some clones in this sample may be carry-over from other donors' samples. The chain combines TRBV6-2 or TRBV6-3 with TRBJ2-7; the D is unclear. In DNA, the CDR3 is TGTGCCAGCAGGCGCCCTCCCTTGGGCTACGAGCAGTACTTC. As protein: CASRRPPLGYEQYF.